One sample yielded the 13 T cell receptor beta chains listed below, sequenced in a study of OX40 agonist ivuxolimab in advanced cancers. Produced via immunoSEQ multiplex PCR; TCRdb's table is partial and in-frame only. The data hold more than 55,000 clones, with 86% observed a single time. Here the sequenced sample was CD4+ or CD8+ T cells sorted from blood, taken in a trial of the OX40 agonist ivuxolimab. The receptors come from an adult with an advanced solid tumor such as melanoma, head and neck, liver or kidney cancer.

This chain uses TRBV7-9 with TRBJ1-3; D is uncertain. CDR3 length equals 11 residues. The germline V gene has CDR1 SEHNR and CDR2 FQNEAQ (reference sequence). Trimming left V 4 bases short and J 5 bases short, with 3 bases between. The CDR3 is CASSYRNTIYF. The CDR3 bases are TGTGCCAGCAGCTACCGAAACACCATATATTTT. Together with reference TRBV7-9 and TRBJ1-3, the CDR3 gives the full variable domain: DTGVSQNPRHKITKRGQNVTFRCDPISEHNRLYWYRQTLGQGPEFLTYFQNEAQLEKSRLLSDRFSAERPKGSFSTLEIQRTEQGDSAMYLCASSYRNTIYFGEGSWLTVV.

The gene calls are TRBV27 and TRBJ2-7; D might be TRBD1 or TRBD2, each matching 5 bases. The V end lost 9 bases, the J end lost 7 bases, and 22 bases lay between the germline ends. The CDR3 extends over 14 amino acids. The germline CDR1 and CDR2 sequences are MNHEY and SMNVEV (reference sequence). CDR3 in amino acids: CASSGHANRGEQYF. CDR3 coding DNA: TGTGCCAGTTCGGGGCACGCCAACCGAGGGGAGCAGTACTTC.

The chain employs TRBV5-1 and TRBJ2-2, with 10 bases identical to TRBD2. V lost 2 bases and J lost 11; bases outside the gene matches: 15. CDR1 is SGHRS and CDR2 is YFSETQ in the germline V gene. CDR3 length equals 17 residues. DNA for the CDR3: TGCGCCAGCAGCTTCACCGGGACTAGCGACAATTTGGAAGAGCTGTTTTTT. Residues: CASSFTGTSDNLEELFF.

J is TRBJ2-3 and V is TRBV30; D unclear. V was shortened by 2 bases and J by 2 bases, with 5 bases between the two germline ends. The V gene's germline CDR1 is GTSNPN and CDR2 SVGIG (reference sequence). The CDR3 contains 12 residues. The CDR3 sequence: CAWSLDTDTQYF. As DNA, the CDR3 is TGTGCCTGGAGTCTAGACACAGATACGCAGTATTTT.

The genes are TRBV7-9 and TRBJ1-6, with D unclear. CDR3 length equals 13 residues. The germline CDR1 and CDR2 sequences are SEHNR and FQNEAQ (reference sequence). V lost 1 base and J lost 9, with 7 bases in between. For the CDR3, the DNA is TGTGCCAGCAGCTTAGGGGAAGGTTCACCCCTCCACTTT. This gives the protein CASSLGEGSPLHF.

The chain couples TRBV5-1 to TRBJ2-5; TRBD1 matches 10 bases. This CDR3 spans 14 amino acids. With 4 bases clipped from V and 5 bases from J, the junction kept 5 bases outside the gene matches. The germline V gene has CDR1 SGHRS and CDR2 YFSETQ. CDR3 in DNA: TGCGCCAGCAGCCCCACGGGACAGGGGGAGACCCAGTACTTC. Its translation: CASSPTGQGETQYF.

The chain couples TRBV6-1 to TRBJ1-5; D may be TRBD1 (5 bases). The CDR3 sequence is 15 residues long. Germline loops: CDR1 MNHNS, CDR2 SASEGT. V gave up 0 bases and J gave up 5 bases, with 11 bases separating them. The CDR3 loop is CASSEAGGVDQPQHF. CDR3 in DNA: TGTGCCAGCAGTGAAGCAGGAGGGGTTGATCAGCCCCAGCATTTT.

This clone was detected a few times. This chain uses TRBV5-4 with TRBJ1-2, with a possible D match to TRBD1 (6 bases). Deletions cut 2 bases from V and 0 bases from J, with 11 bases between. Germline V gives CDR1 SGHNT, CDR2 YYREEE (reference sequence). The CDR3 runs to 15 residues. The CDR3 spells CASSFGGEANYGYTF. The CDR3 DNA reads as TGTGCCAGCAGCTTCGGGGGCGAGGCTAACTATGGCTACACCTTC.

This clone has just a few counts. The V call is TRBV18, the J call TRBJ1-1; tentative D call: TRBD1 (6 bases). Deletions cut 4 bases from V and 0 bases from J, with 12 bases between. CDR1 is KGHSH and CDR2 is LQKENI in the germline V gene. There are 15 residues in the CDR3. CDR3: CASSLQGGVNTEAFF. As DNA, the CDR3 is TGTGCCAGCTCACTACAGGGTGGCGTGAACACTGAAGCTTTCTTT.

V gene TRBV14 combines with J gene TRBJ1-2; 9 bases are shared with TRBD1. Germline CDR1 and CDR2: SGHDN and FVKESK. This CDR3 is 14 amino acids long. V was clipped by 4 bases and J by 6 bases; unmatched bases: 6. CDR3 protein: CASSPGTGYNGYTF. Here the CDR3 DNA reads TGTGCCAGCAGCCCAGGGACAGGGTATAATGGCTACACCTTC.

V gene TRBV28 combines with J gene TRBJ1-2; D unresolved. The length of the CDR3 is 13 residues. Germline V gene lookup returns CDR1 MDHEN and CDR2 SYDVKM. V gave up 5 bases and J gave up 8 bases, with 15 bases separating them. The CDR3 spells CASSLGPFGGYTF. The CDR3 nucleotides read TGTGCCAGCAGTCTCGGACCCTTTGGGGGCTACACCTTC.

V is TRBV9 and J is TRBJ1-4, with a possible D match to TRBD1 (5 bases). CDR3 length equals 15 residues. The V gene lost 0 bases and the J gene lost 0 bases, with 6 bases spanning the gap. Per germline, CDR1 SGDLS and CDR2 YYNGEE. The chain's CDR3 is CASSVEGATNEKLFF. CDR3 nucleotides: TGTGCCAGCAGCGTAGAAGGGGCAACTAATGAAAAACTGTTTTTT.

The J gene is TRBJ2-1, the V gene TRBV30; D is undetermined. This CDR3 is built from 13 residues. Trimming took off 0 bases at V and 9 bases at J, with 12 bases between the two ends. CDR1 is GTSNPN, CDR2 SVGIG, per germline (reference sequence). The CDR3 here is CAWSVRYLGEQFF. For the CDR3, the DNA is TGTGCCTGGAGTGTACGTTACCTAGGTGAGCAGTTCTTC.